The present T cell receptor beta chain was sequenced within a study of lymphopenia after photon versus proton radiotherapy. Germline CDR1 reads SGDLS; CDR2 reads YYNGEE. J lost 6 bases, V lost 5 bases, and 6 bases had no gene match. This CDR3 is built from 14 residues. Assay used: immunoSEQ multiplex PCR; TCRdb lists only in-frame clones, some missing. The table records around 25,000 clones, under 95% of them present only once. The clonotype comes from a woman aged 45-65 years with cholangiocarcinoma. The specimen was peripheral blood, collected from a patient treated with photon-based radiotherapy. This rearrangement joins TRBV9 to TRBJ2-1, with 9 bases lining up with TRBD2. The CDR3 nucleotides read TGTGCCAGCAGTTTAGCGGGGGTCAGCAATGAGCAGTTCTTC. This translates into CASSLAGVSNEQFF.